The 16 T cell receptor beta chains listed next were all sequenced from one sample in a study of T cell responses to AZD1222 COVID-19 vaccine. Clones were sequenced by immunoSEQ multiplex PCR, and TCRdb holds only the in-frame ones, with some missing. The repertoire holds about 110,000 clones, with 85% to 90% as singletons. The sample in question was peripheral blood, obtained on day 0 of AZD1222 vaccination. Receptor source: an adult in good health.

This chain links TRBV5-1 with TRBJ2-6; a possible D gene is TRBD2 (6 bases). The CDR3 covers 15 residues. Trimming removed 4 bases from V and 1 base from J, with 9 bases in between. Germline CDR1 SGHRS, CDR2 YFSETQ. The DNA for the CDR3 is TGCGCCAGCAGCCTCGGGAGTTCTGGGGCCAACGTCCTGACTTTC. Residues: CASSLGSSGANVLTF.

The chain has TRBV7-2 and TRBJ1-2; TRBD1 agrees at 9 bases. CDR1 SGHTA and CDR2 FQGNSA come from the germline V gene. V lost 11 bases and J lost 6; bases outside the gene matches: 13. The CDR3 is 14 amino acids. The CDR3 sequence is CAENEQGARDGYTF. The CDR3, as DNA: TGTGCCGAGAATGAACAGGGGGCGCGGGATGGCTACACCTTC.

This clone came up once. V usage is TRBV18 and J usage is TRBJ2-1, with a weak D call TRBD2 (6 bases). The CDR3 has 16 amino acids. Germline V lookup: CDR1 KGHSH, CDR2 LQKENI. With 3 bases removed from V and 5 bases from J, the gap between germline ends came to 17 bases. The CDR3 loop is CASSPRGKEYNNEQFF. Written as DNA, the CDR3 is TGTGCCAGCTCACCCCGGGGGAAGGAATACAACAATGAGCAGTTCTTC.

This clone was counted a few times. The same CDR3 can be traced to other DNA sequences in this sample. The chain couples TRBV11-1 to TRBJ1-1; TRBD1 is a possible D gene (6 bases). Deletions cut 1 base from V and 1 base from J, with 10 bases between. From germline, CDR1 is SGHAT and CDR2 FQDESV (reference sequence). The CDR3 loop spans 15 amino acids. This chain's CDR3 is CASSLGRGPNTEAFF. The CDR3 coding sequence is TGTGCCAGCAGCTTAGGCAGGGGCCCGAACACTGAAGCTTTCTTT.

V gene TRBV5-4 combines with J gene TRBJ2-1, with 12 nucleotides matching TRBD2. Germline-derived CDR1 and CDR2 are SGHNT and YYREEE (reference sequence). The CDR3 has 14 amino acids. With 4 bases clipped from V and 6 bases from J, the junction kept 2 bases outside the gene matches. The CDR3 region is CASSLAGGPNEQFF. The CDR3 nucleotides read TGTGCCAGCAGCCTAGCGGGGGGGCCCAATGAGCAGTTCTTC.

The chain recombines TRBV6-5 with TRBJ2-1; TRBD2 aligns across 8 bases. With V trimmed by 6 bases and J by 6 bases, 7 bases remained unmatched. The CDR3 length is 14 residues. Germline CDR1 reads MNHEY; CDR2 reads SVGAGI. Written as DNA, the CDR3 is TGTGCCAGCAGGCCCGGGACTAGTCCCAATGAGCAGTTCTTC. It specifies CASRPGTSPNEQFF.

The chain links TRBV9 to TRBJ1-2; 7 bases are shared with TRBD1. CDR1 and CDR2 from the germline V gene are SGDLS and YYNGEE. This CDR3 spans 18 amino acids. With 3 bases clipped from V and 0 bases from J, the junction kept 14 bases outside the gene matches. The CDR3 DNA reads TGTGCCAGCAGCGAGCCGGAGAGGGGGGACAGATCTAACTATGGCTACACCTTC. It is translated as CASSEPERGDRSNYGYTF.

The chain has TRBV5-1 and TRBJ2-7; D is perhaps TRBD2 (6 bases). The V gene's germline CDR1 is SGHRS and CDR2 YFSETQ. This CDR3 is built from 15 residues. V was shortened by 0 bases and J by 4 bases, with 14 bases between the two germline ends. CDR3 residues: CASSLAGERGYEQYF. The CDR3 DNA reads TGCGCCAGCAGCTTGGCGGGGGAACGTGGATACGAGCAGTACTTC.

The sample holds a few counts of this clone. This specimen includes other DNA sequences encoding the same CDR3. The J gene is TRBJ1-6, the V gene TRBV3-1 (or the pseudogene TRBV3-2); D possibly corresponds to TRBD1 (5 bases). The CDR3 has 13 residues. Trimming pared 1 base from V and 9 bases from J, leaving 7 bases between. Germline CDR1 is LGHDT and CDR2 is YNNKEL (reference sequence). The CDR3 coding sequence is TGTGCCAGCAGCCAAGGACAGCGTTCACCCCTCCACTTT. Translation: CASSQGQRSPLHF.

Worth noting for this clone: This specimen includes other DNA sequences encoding the same CDR3. This chain links TRBV30 with TRBJ1-5, with D unclear. Germline V gene data show CDR1 as GTSNPN and CDR2 as SVGIG (reference sequence). V was shortened by 1 base and J by 4 bases, with 8 bases between the two germline ends. The CDR3 consists of 13 residues. In DNA, the CDR3 is TGTGCCTGGAGTGGGCAAGAGAATCAGCCCCAGCATTTT. Translated, it gives CAWSGQENQPQHF. Drawing the rest from reference TRBV30 and TRBJ1-5, the complete variable domain is SQTIHQWPATLVQPVGSPLSLECTVEGTSNPNLYWYRQAAGRGLQLLFYSVGIGQISSEVPQNLSASRPQDRQFILSSKKLLLSDSGFYLCAWSGQENQPQHFGDGTRLSIL.

The chain recombines TRBV6-5 with TRBJ1-6, with D uncertain. The CDR3 consists of 13 residues. Germline CDR1 MNHEY, CDR2 SVGAGI. Trimming stripped 6 bases from V and 2 bases from J, with 5 bases between. The CDR3 DNA follows: TGTGCCAGCAGGGGAACCTATAATTCACCCCTCCACTTT. It is translated as CASRGTYNSPLHF.

This clone was observed a single time. This chain connects TRBV7-9 to TRBJ1-2, with D tentatively TRBD1 (5 bases). The CDR3 has 13 amino acids. Trimming shortened V by 1 base and J by 6 bases, and 9 bases separated the two germline ends. Germline loops: CDR1 SEHNR, CDR2 FQNEAQ (reference sequence). CDR3 sequence (DNA): TGTGCCAGCAGCTTAGAGGGGCCGGATGGCTACACCTTC. Residues: CASSLEGPDGYTF. Full variable domain (missing parts from reference TRBV7-9 and TRBJ1-2): DTGVSQNPRHKITKRGQNVTFRCDPISEHNRLYWYRQTLGQGPEFLTYFQNEAQLEKSRLLSDRFSAERPKGSFSTLEIQRTEQGDSAMYLCASSLEGPDGYTFGSGTRLTVV.

Only a few counts were recorded for this clone. The chain joins TRBV2 to TRBJ1-2; no clear D gene. V lost 2 bases and J 7 bases, leaving 14 bases between the germline ends. CDR3 size: 14 residues. Germline CDR1 is SNHLY and CDR2 is FYNNEI. The CDR3 loop is CASSENRGRRGYTF. The DNA for the CDR3 is TGTGCCAGCAGTGAAAACCGAGGGAGACGTGGCTACACCTTC.

V and J are TRBV28 and TRBJ1-3, with D possibly being TRBD1 (6 bases). Trimming removed 7 bases at V and 4 bases at J, with 17 bases between. Germline CDR1 and CDR2: MDHEN and SYDVKM. CDR3 length: 15 residues. In DNA form, the CDR3 reads TGTGCCAGCATCACAGGGTCCGGTTGGGGAAACACCATATATTTT. It codes for CASITGSGWGNTIYF. The whole variable domain, filled in from reference TRBV28 and TRBJ1-3, reads DVKVTQSSRYLVKRTGEKVFLECVQDMDHENMFWYRQDPGLGLRLIYFSYDVKMKEKGDIPEGYSVSREKKERFSLILESASTNQTSMYLCASITGSGWGNTIYFGEGSWLTVV.

The chain combines TRBV5-1 with TRBJ2-5; 11 bases align to TRBD2. This CDR3 comprises 16 residues. CDR1 and CDR2 from the germline V gene are SGHRS and YFSETQ. V lost 0 bases to trimming and J lost 5 bases; unmatched junction nucleotides: 6. The CDR3 is CASSLARLAGLETQYF. The CDR3 region has the DNA TGCGCCAGCAGCTTGGCCAGACTAGCGGGGTTGGAGACCCAGTACTTC.

The V gene is TRBV28, the J gene TRBJ1-6; D remains unclear. Germline-derived CDR1 and CDR2 are MDHEN and SYDVKM. V was shortened by 6 bases and J by 10 bases, with 13 bases between the two germline ends. This CDR3 has 13 amino acids. The CDR3 region is CASSPPGQSPLHF. The CDR3 DNA follows: TGTGCCAGCAGCCCTCCCGGGCAATCACCCCTCCACTTT.